This T cell receptor beta chain came from a study of T cell responses to AZD1222 COVID-19 vaccine. Produced via immunoSEQ multiplex PCR; TCRdb's table is partial and in-frame only. The sample includes some 170,000 clones, around 92% of them seen just once. CDR1 is SGHVS, CDR2 FQNEAQ, per germline. The CDR3 contains 13 residues. Trimming left V 8 bases short and J 3 bases short, with 10 bases between. The TCR comes from an adult who received the AZD1222 COVID-19 vaccine. The gene calls are TRBV7-8 and TRBJ1-4; maybe TRBD1 (5 bases). The sample consisted of peripheral blood, taken 28 days after the second AZD1222 dose. CDR3 in DNA: TGTGCCAGCGGGACGCTTCCTAATGAAAAACTGTTTTTT. Residues: CASGTLPNEKLFF.